These T cell receptor beta chains were read from a single sample in a study of blood T cells in healthy people across ages. TCRdb re-called the 5' RACE reads through MiXCR, storing one row per CDR3 protein. The table lists some 670,000 distinct CDR3 sequences, approximately 52% of them singletons. Specimen: blood. All receptors come from an elderly woman in good health. CDR3s include the opening cysteine and the closing phenylalanine or tryptophan. The D gene is left open where the match is weak. Clone size, where shown, is once, few, many, or a class for clones that have expanded.

J	D	size	V	DNA	CDR3
TRBJ2-3	TRBD2	many	TRBV7-8	TGTGCCAGCAGCTTATCCTCTAGCGGGAGGAGGAGGACAGATACGCAGTATTTT	CASSLSSSGRRRTDTQYF
TRBJ2-7	NA	few	TRBV12-3/TRBV12-4	TGTGCCAGCAGTTTGGCAGGGGAGGGTCGTTACGAGCAGTACTTC	CASSLAGEGRYEQYF
TRBJ2-3	NA	NA	TRBV7-2	TGTGCCAGCAGCCCCGGGCCAGACACAGATACGCAGTATTTT	CASSPGPDTDTQYF
TRBJ2-5	NA	NA	TRBV12-3/TRBV12-4	TGTGCCAGCTTAGGGACAATCGAAGAGACCCAGTACTTC	CASLGTIEETQYF
TRBJ2-5	NA	once	TRBV11-2	TGTGCCAGCAGCTTGCCGAGGGCAGAGACCCAGTACTTC	CASSLPRAETQYF
TRBJ1-6	NA	NA	TRBV13	TGTGCCAGCAGCTTAGGCGTCAGGGCAGAGGGCAACTCCTATAATTCACCCCTCCACTTT	CASSLGVRAEGNSYNSPLHF
TRBJ2-1	TRBD1	many	TRBV5-1	TGCGCCAGCAGTAGGGACAGGGGGGATAATGAGCAGTTCTTC	CASSRDRGDNEQFF
TRBJ1-2	NA	NA	TRBV12-3/TRBV12-4	TGTGCCAGCAGTTTAGCGCCCGGGGGCTGGTATGGCTACACCTTC	CASSLAPGGWYGYTF
TRBJ2-2	NA	few	TRBV29-1	TGCAGCGTTGATACAGCCGGGGCCGGGGAGCTGTTTTTT	CSVDTAGAGELFF
TRBJ2-1	NA	many	TRBV5-1	TGCGCCAGCAGCTTGGTGGACAGATGGTTCTTC	CASSLVDRWFF
TRBJ2-1	NA	NA	TRBV5-1	TGCGCCAGCAGCTTGGTGGGGTGGACCTACAATGAGCAGTTCTTC	CASSLVGWTYNEQFF
TRBJ2-7	TRBD1	NA	TRBV29-1	TGCAGCGTTAGGACAGGGGTGTCCTACGAGCAGTACTTC	CSVRTGVSYEQYF
TRBJ2-1	NA	NA	TRBV28	TGTGCCAGCAGGGGCCTAGGGGATAGGGGCACGCATGAGCAGTTCTTC	CASRGLGDRGTHEQFF
TRBJ1-2	NA	few	TRBV20-1	TGCAGTGCTAGGGCACAGGGAAACTATGGCTACACCTTC	CSARAQGNYGYTF
TRBJ2-7	NA	NA	TRBV6-1	TGTGCCAGCAGTGAATCAGTGGGGACACCGACCTACGAGCAGTACTTC	CASSESVGTPTYEQYF
TRBJ1-2	TRBD1	many	TRBV5-1	TGCGCCAGCAGCCCGGACAGGTGGAACTATGGCTACACCTTC	CASSPDRWNYGYTF
TRBJ2-5	NA	few	TRBV5-1	TGCGCCAGCAGTCAAAACTGGGGACCACAAGAGACCCAGTACTTC	CASSQNWGPQETQYF
TRBJ2-7	NA	NA	TRBV7-8	TGTGCCAGCAGCTTAGAAATGGGGGTTGCTTACGAGCAGTACTTC	CASSLEMGVAYEQYF
TRBJ2-7	TRBD2	few	TRBV27	TGTGCCAGCGGGAGGACTAGCGGGAGATACGAGCAGTACTTC	CASGRTSGRYEQYF
TRBJ2-7	TRBD1	few	TRBV4-1	TGCGCCAGCAGCCAAGGCGGACAGGGGGGATACGAGCAGTACTTC	CASSQGGQGGYEQYF
TRBJ2-1	TRBD1	NA	TRBV29-1	TGCAGCGTTGGTGGGCAGGGACAGGGGAAGCAGTTCTTC	CSVGGQGQGKQFF
TRBJ2-7	NA	NA	TRBV7-9	TGTGCCAGCAGCTATGTCAATCAGGAGTCCTACGAGCAGTACTTC	CASSYVNQESYEQYF
TRBJ1-2	TRBD1	NA	TRBV29-1	TGCAGCGTTGGGAGGACAGGGTTAGATGGCTACACCTTC	CSVGRTGLDGYTF
TRBJ1-5	NA	NA	TRBV28	TGTGCCAGCAGTTCCCGTTCCCAAAGGAAGAAGCCCCAGCATTTT	CASSSRSQRKKPQHF
TRBJ2-7	TRBD1	NA	TRBV6-6	TGTGCCAGCAGTTGCTACCAGGACAGGGTAGACGAGCAGTACTTC	CASSCYQDRVDEQYF
TRBJ2-3	TRBD1	NA	TRBV28	TGTGCCAGCCGGGACAGTCATACAGATACGCAGTATTTT	CASRDSHTDTQYF
TRBJ2-7	NA	NA	TRBV2	TGTGCCAGCAGGGGAGGACAGAGCTCCTACGAGCAGTACTTC	CASRGGQSSYEQYF
TRBJ1-2	TRBD1	NA	TRBV27	TGTGCCAGCGGGCCGACAGGGACGAACTATGGCTACACCTTC	CASGPTGTNYGYTF
TRBJ2-1	TRBD2	NA	TRBV29-1	TGCAGCGTTGGGCTAGCGGGGGGGAGCTACAATGAGCAGTTCTTC	CSVGLAGGSYNEQFF
TRBJ1-4	NA	many	TRBV20-1	TGCAGTGCTCCCATTTCAACCTCCCTGTTTTTT	CSAPISTSLFF
TRBJ1-2	NA	NA	TRBV28	TGTGCCAGCAGTTTTCAGACAGATGGCTACACCTTC	CASSFQTDGYTF
TRBJ2-5	TRBD2	many	TRBV7-2	TGTGCTAGCAGCTTTGGGAGGGAAGAGACCCAGTACTTC	CASSFGREETQYF
TRBJ1-5	NA	few	TRBV6-1	TGTGCCAGCAGCTCCGCCCCCGGGTCTAGAAGCAATCAGCCCCAGCATTTT	CASSSAPGSRSNQPQHF
TRBJ1-1	NA	few	TRBV12-3/TRBV12-4	TGTGCCAGCAGTTTAAGGGGCACCAAGAACACTGAAGCTTTCTTT	CASSLRGTKNTEAFF
TRBJ1-4	NA	NA	TRBV7-9	TGTGCCAGCAGCAAGGGAACCTTTAATGAAAAACTGTTTTTT	CASSKGTFNEKLFF
TRBJ2-7	NA	NA	TRBV3-1	TGTGCCAGCAGCCAAGAAGGCTTGGGACCCAACCGGGGGGCATCCTACGAGCAGTACTTC	CASSQEGLGPNRGASYEQYF
TRBJ1-1	NA	many	TRBV10-3	TGTGCCATCAGAGATGGCATGAACACTGAAGCTTTCTTT	CAIRDGMNTEAFF
TRBJ1-6	TRBD1	many	TRBV12-3/TRBV12-4	TGTGCCAGCAGTTTTGGGGCAGGGGGTTATTCACCCCTCCACTTT	CASSFGAGGYSPLHF
TRBJ2-1	TRBD2	many	TRBV19	TGTGCCAGTAGTATTGGTAGCGGGAGCTCCTACAATGAGCAGTTCTTC	CASSIGSGSSYNEQFF
TRBJ2-7	NA	NA	TRBV15	TGTGCCACCTTCGATAACTACGAGCAGTACTTC	CATFDNYEQYF
TRBJ1-3	TRBD1	NA	TRBV7-2	TGTGCCAGCAGCCCCAGGACAGGGGTCACTGGAAACACCATATATTTT	CASSPRTGVTGNTIYF
TRBJ2-1	TRBD2	NA	TRBV6-5	TGTGCCAGCAGTTCCCGGGGGGGGCCCTACAATGAGCAGTTCTTC	CASSSRGGPYNEQFF
TRBJ1-2	NA	NA	TRBV5-1	TGCGCCAGCAGCTTTGGGGTTCGGGACGGACAACTTTATGGCTACACCTTC	CASSFGVRDGQLYGYTF
TRBJ2-7	TRBD2	few	TRBV5-1	TGCGCCAGCAGCATCGGGACTAGCGGGGGATACAATGAGCAGTACTTC	CASSIGTSGGYNEQYF
TRBJ2-3	TRBD2	few	TRBV4-1	TGCGCCAGCAGCCAAGGAGGAGATAGCGGGAGGTACACAGATACGCAGTATTTT	CASSQGGDSGRYTDTQYF
TRBJ1-1	NA	NA	TRBV5-1	TGCGCCAGCAGCTTGGACGGCCGGAGCACTGAAGCTTTCTTT	CASSLDGRSTEAFF
TRBJ2-3	NA	many	TRBV7-9	TGTGCCAGCAGCTCCTCGCCCCGGCCCCTTCAGGGGCAGTATTTT	CASSSSPRPLQGQYF
TRBJ2-7	NA	many	TRBV10-3	TGTGCCATCAGTTACGAAGCCGGGACACCCGTATACGAGCAGTACTTC	CAISYEAGTPVYEQYF